Each of the 32 T cell receptor beta chains below was sequenced from the same sample in a study of cytomegalovirus exposure and HLA in healthy donors (dated by TCRdb to about 2017). The protocol used for the library was the immunoSEQ multiplex PCR assay. For the multiplex PCR, a mixture combining 60 forward primers for TCR Vbeta segments and 13 reverse primers for TCR Jbeta segments was used. TCRdb holds this immuneACCESS table with in-frame rearrangements only. Some clones are missing; in checked studies, unresolved V genes explain under half, and the rest has no known cause. This sample has hundreds of thousands of clones in its table, and 76% of those were observed once. Clones ranked in the top ten supply over 0.55% of the sample. Sample: PBMCs. Receptors originate from a man between 18 and 29 years old in good health and CMV-seronegative.

The chain links TRBV4-2 to TRBJ2-3; a possible D gene is TRBD2 (5 bases). This CDR3 region has 15 residues. V lost 4 bases, J lost 3 bases, and 14 bases lay in between. Germline V gives CDR1 LGHNA, CDR2 YNFKEQ. In DNA, the CDR3 is TGTGCCAGCAGCCGGGAGTGGGTCGCTACAGATACGCAGTATTTT. It specifies CASSREWVATDTQYF.

This chain connects TRBV2 to TRBJ2-5, with 10 bases matching TRBD1. The DNA end is more similar to TRBJ2-7, so the J call may be wrong. Germline V gives CDR1 SNHLY, CDR2 FYNNEI. This CDR3 is built from 15 residues. CDR3 protein: CASSESGTGVYEQYF. The CDR3 DNA follows: TGTGCCAGCAGTGAAAGTGGGACAGGGGTGTACGAGCAGTACTTC.

DNA for the CDR3: TGTGCCACCAGCAGAGATCCGAGACAGACCCAGGAGTATAACTATGGCTACACCTTC. Its translation is CATSRDPRQTQEYNYGYTF. The chain is built from TRBV15 and TRBJ1-2; possibly TRBD1 for D (5 bases). The CDR3 is 19 amino acids. The germline gives CDR1 LNHNV, CDR2 YYDKDF (reference sequence). V was cut by 0 bases and J by 1 base, with 21 bases left in between.

In this sample, this clone turned up once. V is TRBV7-9 and J is TRBJ2-3; 9 bases line up with TRBD1. Germline loops: CDR1 SEHNR, CDR2 FQNEAQ (reference sequence). Trimming took 5 bases from V and 2 from J; bases not matched to a gene: 8. This CDR3 contains 16 residues. CDR3 loop: CASSSRDRVFTDTQYF. The CDR3 DNA reads as TGTGCCAGCAGCAGCCGGGACAGGGTGTTCACAGATACGCAGTATTTT. The whole variable domain, remainder taken from reference TRBV7-9 and TRBJ2-3, is DTGVSQNPRHKITKRGQNVTFRCDPISEHNRLYWYRQTLGQGPEFLTYFQNEAQLEKSRLLSDRFSAERPKGSFSTLEIQRTEQGDSAMYLCASSSRDRVFTDTQYFGPGTRLTVL.

This clone was recorded a few times. The chain combines TRBV30 with TRBJ2-1; the D gene is possibly TRBD2 (6 bases). The V end was cut by 0 bases, the J end by 0 bases, with 6 bases between. The germline gives CDR1 GTSNPN, CDR2 SVGIG (reference sequence). The CDR3 consists of 14 residues. CDR3 sequence (DNA): TGTGCCTGGAGTGTGGGGGGCTCCTACAATGAGCAGTTCTTC. Translated: CAWSVGGSYNEQFF.

The chain has TRBV7-9 and TRBJ2-6, with a weak D call TRBD1 (5 bases). Germline CDR1 SEHNR, CDR2 FQNEAQ (reference sequence). The CDR3 is made up of 15 amino acids. V lost 5 bases and J 2 bases, leaving 10 bases between the germline ends. The CDR3 sequence: CASSTQGAGANVLTF. In nucleotides, the CDR3 is TGTGCCAGCAGCACCCAGGGCGCTGGGGCCAACGTCCTGACTTTC.

This chain connects TRBV15 to TRBJ1-1, with D tentatively TRBD1 (6 bases). The CDR3 runs 15 residues. V was cut by 4 bases and J by 1 base, with 13 bases left in between. Germline CDR1 is LNHNV and CDR2 is YYDKDF (reference sequence). For the CDR3, the DNA is TGTGCCACCAGCACCGGACAGTTTTCGAACACTGAAGCTTTCTTT. Protein: CATSTGQFSNTEAFF.

The chain recombines TRBV7-9 with TRBJ2-2, with no clear D. This CDR3 spans 12 amino acids. The V end lost 6 bases, the J end lost 7 bases, and 9 bases lay between the germline ends. Germline V gives CDR1 SEHNR, CDR2 FQNEAQ (reference sequence). The CDR3, as DNA: TGTGCCAGCAGAGGAGTGGTCGGGGAGCTGTTTTTT. Its protein is CASRGVVGELFF.

The J gene is TRBJ2-1, the V gene TRBV9; D gene unclear. This CDR3 has 14 amino acids. Per germline, CDR1 SGDLS and CDR2 YYNGEE. Trimming removed 2 bases from V and 0 bases from J, with 6 bases in between. DNA for the CDR3: TGTGCCAGCAGCGTGTACAGCTCCTACAATGAGCAGTTCTTC. Translated, it gives CASSVYSSYNEQFF.

Of note for this clone: Its ends do not fully match the called genes, so a read error is possible. This chain uses TRBV2 with TRBJ2-3; 7 bases match TRBD1. Looked up from germline, CDR1 is SNHLY and CDR2 is FYNNEI. CDR3 length: 14 residues. The CDR3 region has the DNA TGTGCCAGCAGTGAAGAGGTTAGGGGGAACAGGGGAGATTTT. Residues: CASSEEVRGNRGDF.

This clone turned up a few times. CDR3 DNA sequence: TGTGCCAGCAGTGGTATCCGGGACAGGGGTAAAGAGACCCAGTACTTC. Its translation: CASSGIRDRGKETQYF. The chain joins TRBV6-1 to TRBJ2-5; 10 bases agree with TRBD1. V was pared by 4 bases and J by 3 bases, with 8 bases of the junction left unmatched. Germline values: CDR1 MNHNS, CDR2 SASEGT. The CDR3 length is 16 residues.

J is TRBJ2-7 and V is TRBV28; 13 bases agree with TRBD2. Germline V gene data show CDR1 as MDHEN and CDR2 as SYDVKM. The CDR3 has 14 amino acids. The ends lost 2 bases at V and 6 bases at J; junction bases unmatched: 1. The CDR3 nucleotides read TGTGCCAGCAGTTTAGGGACTAGCGGGATCGAGCAGTACTTC. This sequence encodes CASSLGTSGIEQYF.

This clone was seen a few times. The chain joins TRBV5-1 to TRBJ2-2; D possibly corresponds to TRBD1 (6 bases). The V end lost 5 bases, the J end lost 6 bases, and 11 bases lay between the germline ends. This CDR3 has 13 residues. CDR1 is SGHRS, CDR2 YFSETQ, per germline. The CDR3 DNA follows: TGCGCCAGCAGTCCACAGGGCTCCGGGGAGCTGTTTTTT. Amino acids: CASSPQGSGELFF.

This clone was observed once. The J gene is TRBJ2-7, the V gene TRBV6-1; a possible D gene is TRBD1 (6 bases). The CDR3 contains 14 residues. Trimming left V 4 bases short and J 0 bases short, with 10 bases between. Germline CDR1 MNHNS, CDR2 SASEGT. DNA of the CDR3: TGTGCCAGCAGTGTGACAGGCCCCTCCTACGAGCAGTACTTC. Residues: CASSVTGPSYEQYF.

The chain joins TRBV25-1 to TRBJ1-4; D gene unclear. Looked up from germline, CDR1 is MGHDK and CDR2 is SYGVNS. Trimming removed 3 bases at V and 8 bases at J, with 13 bases between. This CDR3 contains 14 residues. CDR3 loop: CASSEGGFLEKLFF. DNA for the CDR3: TGTGCCAGCAGTGAGGGCGGGTTTTTGGAAAAACTGTTTTTT.

The chain combines TRBV18 with TRBJ2-1, with a possible D match to TRBD2 (5 bases). Germline V gene lookup returns CDR1 KGHSH and CDR2 LQKENI. The V end was cut by 4 bases, the J end by 11 bases, with 12 bases between. The CDR3 totals 12 residues. The CDR3 DNA reads TGTGCCAGCTCACAGGTTAACGGGAAGCAGTTCTTC. This encodes CASSQVNGKQFF.

V and J are TRBV7-9 and TRBJ1-5, with 9 bases that match TRBD1. The CDR3 has 16 residues. V was clipped by 4 bases and J by 3 bases; unmatched bases: 7. Germline lookup yields CDR1 SEHNR and CDR2 FQNEAQ (reference sequence). The CDR3 sequence is CASSSTRTGVNQPQHF. The CDR3 DNA follows: TGTGCCAGCAGCTCCACCAGGACAGGGGTCAATCAGCCCCAGCATTTT.

The chain couples TRBV10-3 to TRBJ2-2; 10 bases match TRBD2. Germline V gene data show CDR1 as ENHRY and CDR2 as SYGVKD. With V trimmed by 10 bases and J by 2 bases, 7 bases remained unmatched. This CDR3 has 15 residues. CDR3 in amino acids: CATNPSGRNTGELFF. The DNA of the CDR3 is TGTGCCACCAATCCTAGCGGGAGAAACACCGGGGAGCTGTTTTTT.

The chain carries TRBV7-9 and TRBJ1-5; a possible D gene is TRBD1 (5 bases). Trimming pared 1 base from V and 7 bases from J, leaving 11 bases between. Germline V gives CDR1 SEHNR, CDR2 FQNEAQ (reference sequence). The CDR3 has 14 amino acids. CDR3 in DNA: TGTGCCAGCAGCTTAGTGGGGGAGGAACAGCCCCAGCATTTT. Its translation: CASSLVGEEQPQHF.

This clone was observed a few times. The sample holds other DNA sequences that translate to the same CDR3. The rearrangement uses TRBV25-1 and TRBJ2-7; 7 bases align to TRBD2. The CDR3 runs to 15 residues. The germline CDR1 and CDR2 sequences are MGHDK and SYGVNS. With 2 bases clipped from V and 7 bases from J, the junction kept 11 bases outside the gene matches. This CDR3 is CASSERGSGPLEQYF. CDR3 bases: TGTGCCAGCAGTGAACGGGGTAGCGGGCCCCTAGAGCAGTACTTC.

Comment on this clone: At one of its ends the junction is not consistent with the germline gene, which may arise from a read error. The V call is TRBV7-7, the J call TRBJ2-5; 9 nucleotides agree with TRBD2. The end of the DNA is better explained by TRBJ2-7, so the J call may be wrong. Germline V gene data show CDR1 as SSHAT and CDR2 as FNYEAQ (reference sequence). This CDR3 has 14 amino acids. The CDR3 protein is CASSPGLAIYEQYF. CDR3 nucleotide sequence: TGTGCTAGCAGCCCCGGACTAGCGATATACGAGCAGTACTTC.

The V gene is TRBV5-4, the J gene TRBJ2-3; 7 bases fit TRBD2. Per the germline V gene, CDR1 is SGHNT and CDR2 is YYREEE (reference sequence). The CDR3 totals 15 residues. J gave up 4 bases and V 2 bases, and 7 bases lay outside the gene matches. DNA for the CDR3: TGTGCCAGCAGCTTTACAGCGGGATTGGCAGATACGCAGTATTTT. Translation gives CASSFTAGLADTQYF.

This rearrangement joins TRBV2 to TRBJ2-1, with TRBD2 as a possible D gene (7 bases). The V end was cut by 4 bases, the J end by 9 bases, with 19 bases between. CDR3 length: 15 amino acids. Germline CDR1 SNHLY, CDR2 FYNNEI. CDR3 loop: CASSGRTRVRGEQFF. Here the CDR3 DNA reads TGTGCCAGCAGTGGTAGGACTAGGGTCAGGGGTGAGCAGTTCTTC.

The V and J genes are TRBV7-9 and TRBJ2-7; 9 nucleotides line up with TRBD1. V was clipped by 5 bases and J by 5 bases; unmatched bases: 10. The CDR3 extends over 15 amino acids. Germline loops: CDR1 SEHNR, CDR2 FQNEAQ (reference sequence). CDR3 DNA sequence: TGTGCCAGCAGCGGAACGGGACAGGGTGTCGACGAGCAGTACTTC. Translated, it gives CASSGTGQGVDEQYF.

The chain has TRBV6-1 and TRBJ2-5, with 7 bases matching TRBD1. The J call is in doubt because the DNA end fits TRBJ2-7 better. The germline V gene has CDR1 MNHNS and CDR2 SASEGT. This CDR3 spans 14 amino acids. CDR3 residues: CASKWDSSTYEQYF. CDR3 bases: TGTGCCAGCAAATGGGACAGTTCCACCTACGAGCAGTACTTC.

V is TRBV28 and J is TRBJ2-7, with D perhaps TRBD1 (5 bases). The CDR3 is 12 residues long. CDR1 MDHEN and CDR2 SYDVKM come from the germline V gene. Trimming shortened V by 6 bases and J by 2 bases, and 8 bases separated the two germline ends. As DNA, the CDR3 is TGTGCCAGCAGGGGGCGTCCCTACGAGCAGTACTTC. The encoded protein is CASRGRPYEQYF.

This sequence joins TRBV5-8 and TRBJ2-7; a possible D gene is TRBD2 (5 bases). The CDR3 spans 16 residues. The germline gives CDR1 SGHTS, CDR2 YDEGEE. Trimming removed 4 bases from V and 3 bases from J, with 20 bases in between. The CDR3 sequence: CASSLGRRRGGYEQYF. CDR3 nucleotide sequence: TGTGCCAGCAGCCTTGGACGGAGACGAGGAGGCTACGAGCAGTACTTC.

The chain uses TRBV5-4 and TRBJ2-2; 7 nucleotides match TRBD2. V trimming: 0 bases; J trimming: 1 base; junction bases outside the gene matches: 6. This CDR3 comprises 17 residues. From germline, CDR1 is SGHNT and CDR2 YYREEE (reference sequence). The CDR3 is CASSLAAGAENTGELFF. Written as DNA, the CDR3 is TGTGCCAGCAGCTTGGCCGCGGGAGCGGAGAACACCGGGGAGCTGTTTTTT.

The chain is built from TRBV2 and TRBJ2-1; TRBD1 aligns across 10 bases. V lost 6 bases and J lost 4; bases outside the gene matches: 6. This CDR3 spans 15 amino acids. The germline gives CDR1 SNHLY, CDR2 FYNNEI. CDR3 in DNA: TGTGCCAGCAGGAGGGACAGGGGTGTTTACAATGAGCAGTTCTTC. Protein product: CASRRDRGVYNEQFF.

The rearrangement uses TRBV7-9 and TRBJ2-7, with 9 nucleotides matching TRBD1. V was pared by 5 bases and J by 6 bases, with 11 bases of the junction left unmatched. Germline V gene lookup returns CDR1 SEHNR and CDR2 FQNEAQ (reference sequence). This CDR3 spans 15 amino acids. CDR3 amino acids: CASSSTGTGIVEQYF. DNA for the CDR3: TGTGCCAGCAGCAGCACCGGGACAGGGATAGTCGAGCAGTACTTC. Looking up the rest from reference TRBV7-9 and TRBJ2-7 gives the full variable domain: DTGVSQNPRHKITKRGQNVTFRCDPISEHNRLYWYRQTLGQGPEFLTYFQNEAQLEKSRLLSDRFSAERPKGSFSTLEIQRTEQGDSAMYLCASSSTGTGIVEQYFGPGTRLTVT.

As concerns this clone: The junction departs from germline at one end; a sequencing error may be responsible. The CDR3 bases are TGTTCCAGCAGCTTAGATCATGGAGGATCCATGAACACTGAAGCTTTCTTT. Translating gives CSSSLDHGGSMNTEAFF. This chain connects TRBV7-9 to TRBJ1-1, with unresolved D. Germline V gene lookup returns CDR1 SEHNR and CDR2 FQNEAQ (reference sequence). The CDR3 has 17 residues.

This clone was observed a few times. This sequence joins TRBV13 and TRBJ2-1, with TRBD2 identical over 13 bases. CDR1 and CDR2 (germline): PRHDT, FYEKMQ (reference sequence). There are 17 residues in the CDR3. The trim removed 4 bases at V and 2 bases at J, leaving 5 bases unmatched. The CDR3 DNA reads as TGTGCCAGCAGCTCCCCACTAGCGGGAGGGGCCTACAATGAGCAGTTCTTC. This sequence encodes CASSSPLAGGAYNEQFF.